The 5 T cell receptor beta chains below all came from one sample that was sequenced in a study of tissue T cells after allogeneic stem cell transplantation. Clones were read by immunoSEQ multiplex PCR, and TCRdb kept only the in-frame ones, dropping some. The table records more than 40,000 clones, around 66% of them present only once. Sequenced: sorted cells pooled from one or two spleens. These TCRs come from a pool of C57BL/6 mice in good health.

As regards this clone: Mouse names are used for the genes. The read gets to within 1 residue of the CDR3 end, and the germline J gene fills in the rest. Other DNA sequences from this sample encode an identical CDR3 as well. The V and J genes are TRBV13-2 and TRBJ2-7; 10 bases fit TRBD2. Germline V CDR1 and CDR2: NNHNN, SYGAGS (reference sequence). This CDR3 has 14 amino acids. J was trimmed by 7 bases and V by 0 bases; bases with no gene match: 4. This CDR3 reads CASGDAGGAREQYF. CDR3 bases read: TGTGCCAGCGGTGATGCTGGGGGGGCGAGGGAACAGTAC.

A word on this clone: One end of the junction is discordant with germline, which a read error may explain. Mouse gene names apply. Read coverage stops 1 residue before the CDR3 terminus; the germline J gene supplies the remainder. V gene TRBV14 combines with J gene TRBJ2-2; TRBD1 matches at 9 bases. Germline V gene data show CDR1 as SGHDT and CDR2 as FRDEAV. The CDR3 has 15 amino acids. The CDR3: CASSRRDRDTGRLYF. The CDR3 DNA, read in part, is TGTGCCAGCAGCCGCCGGGACAGGGACACCGGGCGGCTCTAC.

A note on this clone: The genes and germline here are from mouse. Read sequence stops 1 residue before the CDR3 end, and the germline J gene provides the missing end. The rearrangement joins TRBV3 to TRBJ2-5; D uncertain. V was pared by 2 bases and J by 0 bases, with 3 bases between. Germline values: CDR1 SNHLY, CDR2 FYNGKV (reference sequence). CDR3 length: 13 amino acids. CDR3 in amino acids: CASSLQNQDTQYF. The sequenced part of the CDR3 DNA is TGTGCCAGCAGCTTACAAAACCAAGACACCCAGTAC.

On this clone: Gene names are the mouse ones. The read terminates 1 residue before the CDR3 end, so the remaining end is supplied by the germline J gene. Other DNA sequences in this sample translate to the same CDR3. The chain combines TRBV15 with TRBJ2-4; D gene ambiguous. V gave up 5 bases and J gave up 0 bases, with 3 bases separating them. The CDR3 sequence is 12 residues long. CDR1 is SGHND and CDR2 is FRSKSL in the germline V gene. The CDR3 spells CASSRSQNTLYF. Partial CDR3 DNA: TGTGCCAGCAGTCGTAGTCAAAACACCTTGTAC.

Remarks on this clone: The genes are named according to mouse. The read terminates 1 residue before the CDR3 end, so the remaining end is supplied by the germline J gene. This rearrangement joins TRBV1 to TRBJ1-1; TRBD1 matches at 7 bases. V lost 3 bases, J lost 0 bases, and 4 bases stayed unmatched. CDR1 is NSQYPW and CDR2 is LRSPGD in the germline V gene (reference sequence). This CDR3 region has 15 residues. The CDR3 bases that were read are TGCACCTGCAGTGCTTCCGGGACAGCAAACACAGAAGTCTTC. This codes for CTCSASGTANTEVF. The CDR3 in its entirety is CTCSASGTANTEVFF.